One and the same sample provided the 18 T cell receptor beta chains below, sequenced in a study of control samples from healthy donors and cancer patients. Assay: immunoSEQ multiplex PCR; the TCRdb copy retains only in-frame clones and omits some. Among some 20,000 clones listed, around 80% were seen once. The specimen sequenced was PBMCs. These receptors were collected from a man aged 80 or over with head and neck cancer.

The chain joins TRBV2 to TRBJ2-5; 8 nucleotides agree with TRBD1. This CDR3 contains 13 residues. The ends lost 8 bases at V and 6 bases at J; junction bases unmatched: 8. CDR1 is SNHLY, CDR2 FYNNEI, per germline. The CDR3 DNA sequence: TGTGCCAGCCTTGGACAGGGTTGGAAGACCCAGTACTTC. Translation gives CASLGQGWKTQYF. Looking up the rest from reference TRBV2 and TRBJ2-5 gives the full variable domain: EPEVTQTPSHQVTQMGQEVILRCVPISNHLYFYWYRQILGQKVEFLVSFYNNEISEKSEIFDDQFSVERPDGSNFTLKIRSTKLEDSAMYFCASLGQGWKTQYFGPGTRLLVL.

The J gene is TRBJ2-7, the V gene TRBV3-1 (or the pseudogene TRBV3-2); possibly TRBD1 for D (6 bases). The CDR3 has 14 amino acids. Germline loops: CDR1 LGHDT, CDR2 YNNKEL (reference sequence). Deletions cut 2 bases from V and 9 bases from J, with 17 bases between. The CDR3 loop is CASSQLRSGEGQYF. DNA for the CDR3: TGTGCCAGCAGCCAACTGAGGTCAGGGGAAGGGCAGTACTTC.

This rearrangement joins TRBV10-3 to TRBJ1-1; TRBD1 aligns across 9 bases. V lost 5 bases and J lost 4; bases outside the gene matches: 2. CDR3 length: 13 amino acids. Germline assignment: CDR1 ENHRY and CDR2 SYGVKD. Here the CDR3 DNA reads TGTGCCATCAGTAAGACAGGGGGCACTGAAGCTTTCTTT. This codes for CAISKTGGTEAFF.

The chain carries TRBV24-1 and TRBJ2-7, with D possibly being TRBD1 or TRBD2 (5 bases each). The CDR3 consists of 16 residues. Germline CDR1 is KGHDR and CDR2 is SFDVKD. Trimming took off 5 bases at V and 0 bases at J, with 16 bases between the two ends. CDR3 amino acids: CATSVIGTSSSYEQYF. The CDR3 DNA reads as TGTGCCACCAGTGTAATAGGGACCTCGAGCTCCTACGAGCAGTACTTC.

This chain links TRBV7-9 with TRBJ2-7; D call uncertain. Trimming cost V 4 bases and J 0 bases, with 4 bases left between them. The CDR3 extends over 12 amino acids. Looked up from germline, CDR1 is SEHNR and CDR2 is FQNEAQ (reference sequence). The chain's CDR3 is CASSSFSYEQYF. The CDR3 nucleotides read TGTGCCAGCAGCTCCTTCTCCTACGAGCAGTACTTC. The whole variable domain, remainder taken from reference TRBV7-9 and TRBJ2-7, is DTGVSQNPRHKITKRGQNVTFRCDPISEHNRLYWYRQTLGQGPEFLTYFQNEAQLEKSRLLSDRFSAERPKGSFSTLEIQRTEQGDSAMYLCASSSFSYEQYFGPGTRLTVT.

The sample holds one count of this clone. The chain couples TRBV18 to TRBJ1-6; D not resolved. CDR1 is KGHSH and CDR2 is LQKENI in the germline V gene. V shed 5 bases and J shed 10 bases, with 21 bases lying between them. This CDR3 has 16 amino acids. The CDR3 here is CASSVRMAGDGSPLHF. CDR3 DNA sequence: TGTGCCAGCTCAGTCCGGATGGCCGGGGATGGGTCACCCCTCCACTTT. Complete variable domain (other parts from reference TRBV18 and TRBJ1-6): NAGVMQNPRHLVRRRGQEARLRCSPMKGHSHVYWYRQLPEEGLKFMVYLQKENIIDESGMPKERFSAEFPKEGPSILRIQQVVRGDSAAYFCASSVRMAGDGSPLHFGNGTRLTVT.

The V and J genes are TRBV6-2 or TRBV6-3 and TRBJ1-4, with a possible D match to TRBD1 (5 bases). Germline values: CDR1 MNHEY, CDR2 SVGEGT. Trimming removed 2 bases at V and 5 bases at J, with 24 bases between. This CDR3 spans 19 amino acids. CDR3 sequence (DNA): TGTGCCAGCAGTTACCCCGGGACGGGGTTCGGAGGAAGAAATGAAAAACTGTTTTTT. Amino acid sequence: CASSYPGTGFGGRNEKLFF.

The chain carries TRBV15 and TRBJ1-3; D is undetermined. The CDR3 is made up of 14 amino acids. Between the trimmed V and J ends, which lost 0 bases and 0 bases, there was a span of 3 bases. Per germline, CDR1 LNHNV and CDR2 YYDKDF (reference sequence). The DNA for the CDR3 is TGTGCCACCAGCAGAGACATCTCTGGAAACACCATATATTTT. Translating it yields CATSRDISGNTIYF.

The chain recombines TRBV19 with TRBJ2-3; TRBD2 matches at 10 bases. This CDR3 region has 20 residues. V lost 5 bases to trimming and J lost 0 bases; unmatched junction nucleotides: 17. Germline V lookup: CDR1 LNHDA, CDR2 SQIVND (reference sequence). The CDR3 protein is CASSYGTSATRTSSTDTQYF. The CDR3 DNA reads as TGTGCCAGTAGTTATGGGACTAGCGCAACCAGGACCTCTAGCACAGATACGCAGTATTTT. The full variable domain, with the rest looked up from reference TRBV19 and TRBJ2-3, is DGGITQSPKYLFRKEGQNVTLSCEQNLNHDAMYWYRQDPGQGLRLIYYSQIVNDFQKGDIAEGYSVSREKKESFPLTVTSAQKNPTAFYLCASSYGTSATRTSSTDTQYFGPGTRLTVL.

The chain uses TRBV18 and TRBJ2-1, with 10 bases identical to TRBD2. Unmatched junction bases numbered 3, after V lost 5 bases and J lost 5 bases. The CDR3 has 14 amino acids. Germline assignment: CDR1 KGHSH and CDR2 LQKENI. CDR3 coding DNA: TGTGCCAGCTCATCTAGCGGGAGCCACAATGAGCAGTTCTTC. Translation: CASSSSGSHNEQFF.

V and J are TRBV9 and TRBJ2-7; a possible D gene is TRBD2 (6 bases). The CDR3 extends over 16 amino acids. V lost 3 bases and J lost 3, with 19 bases in between. Germline CDR1 reads SGDLS; CDR2 reads YYNGEE. The CDR3 bases are TGTGCCAGCAGCGATGGTTGGAATAGCGGTTTCTACGAGCAGTACTTC. This gives the protein CASSDGWNSGFYEQYF. Full variable domain (outside the CDR3, taken from reference TRBV9 and TRBJ2-7): DSGVTQTPKHLITATGQRVTLRCSPRSGDLSVYWYQQSLDQGLQFLIQYYNGEERAKGNILERFSAQQFPDLHSELNLSSLELGDSALYFCASSDGWNSGFYEQYFGPGTRLTVT.

J is TRBJ2-3 and V is TRBV19; 9 bases match TRBD2. Germline V CDR1 and CDR2: LNHDA, SQIVND (reference sequence). The V gene end was trimmed by 5 bases and the J gene end by 3 bases; junction bases not matched to a gene: 9. The CDR3 totals 16 residues. The CDR3 coding sequence is TGTGCCAGTAGTTACCTTAGCGGGAGTGAAACAGATACGCAGTATTTT. Amino acids: CASSYLSGSETDTQYF.

This clone is termed medium-sized (0.01 to 0.1%). The V call is TRBV29-1, the J call TRBJ2-7; D not resolved. Trimming took 6 bases from V and 0 from J, leaving 9 bases between them. Germline V gives CDR1 SQVTM, CDR2 ANQGSEA. The CDR3 is 12 residues long. The CDR3 reads CSVAVSSYEQYF. CDR3 nucleotide sequence: TGCAGCGTCGCAGTGAGCTCCTACGAGCAGTACTTC.

The V call is TRBV6-5, the J call TRBJ2-7; TRBD1 is a possible D gene (6 bases). V lost 0 bases to trimming and J lost 1 base, with 13 bases between them. This CDR3 region has 16 residues. Germline V gene data show CDR1 as MNHEY and CDR2 as SVGAGI. CDR3 sequence: CASSYSWGHGSYEQYF. The CDR3 nucleotides read TGTGCCAGCAGTTACTCGTGGGGACATGGGTCCTACGAGCAGTACTTC.

The chain carries TRBV4-1 and TRBJ2-3; either TRBD1 or TRBD2 may supply D (6 bases each). Germline assignment: CDR1 MGHRA and CDR2 YSYEKL. The CDR3 contains 15 residues. With 1 base removed from V and 6 bases from J, the gap between germline ends came to 14 bases. DNA for the CDR3: TGCGCCAGCAGCCAAGGCGCGGACGGGGGCGATACGCAGTATTTT. It encodes CASSQGADGGDTQYF.

CDR3 bases: TGTGCCAGCAGCTTAGTCAGGGGGCCCCAGCATTTT. It encodes CASSLVRGPQHF. V is TRBV7-8 and J is TRBJ1-5; D is possibly TRBD1 (6 bases). The CDR3 totals 12 residues. CDR1 and CDR2 (germline): SGHVS, FQNEAQ. Trimming pared 1 base from V and 9 bases from J, leaving 7 bases between.

The chain recombines TRBV9 with TRBJ1-1; 7 nucleotides align to TRBD1. Germline trimming cut 3 bases from V and 6 bases from J; bases unmatched to any gene: 11. CDR1 is SGDLS and CDR2 is YYNGEE in the germline V gene. The CDR3 is made up of 15 amino acids. The CDR3, as DNA: TGTGCCAGCAGCGATCCCCACCAGGGGGGGCCTGAAGCTTTCTTT. This translates into CASSDPHQGGPEAFF.

The chain has TRBV5-8 and TRBJ2-4; TRBD1 aligns across 11 bases. Germline trimming cut 4 bases from V and 0 bases from J; bases unmatched to any gene: 6. Germline assignment: CDR1 SGHTS and CDR2 YDEGEE. The CDR3 length is 17 residues. The DNA for the CDR3 is TGTGCCAGCAGCAAATGGACAGGGGGCCCAGCCAAAAACATTCAGTACTTC. Protein sequence: CASSKWTGGPAKNIQYF.